This T cell receptor (beta chain) was sequenced for a study of blood T cell repertoires in COVID-19. Study summary: The United States, Italy and Spain supplied acute and convalescent COVID-19 samples.

Under the authors' procedure: Counts of nucleated cells, estimated from reference gene primer amplification, were obtained. Only in-frame clones appear in the TCRdb table, and some are missing; sequencing was by immunoSEQ multiplex PCR. V and J calls and clone size are given by that table; D and trimming were obtained from the DNA. The data hold some 97,000 clones, with over 75% observed a single time. From germline, CDR1 is LGHNT and CDR2 FRNRAP. CDR3 length: 17 amino acids. The J segment lost 1 base and the V segment lost 4 bases, leaving 10 bases of the junction unmatched. Sample: peripheral blood. The sequence came from a human donor in a cohort sampled during active COVID-19. This chain connects TRBV12-5 to TRBJ2-5; TRBD2 matches at 9 bases. CDR3 coding DNA: TGTGCTAGTGGTTGGTCGACTAGCGGAAATCTCCAAGAGACCCAGTACTTC. This codes for CASGWSTSGNLQETQYF. The whole variable domain, filled in from reference TRBV12-5 and TRBJ2-5, reads DARVTQTPRHKVTEMGQEVTMRCQPILGHNTVFWYRQTMMQGLELLAYFRNRAPLDDSGMPKDRFSAEMPDATLATLKIQPSEPRDSAVYFCASGWSTSGNLQETQYFGPGTRLLVL.